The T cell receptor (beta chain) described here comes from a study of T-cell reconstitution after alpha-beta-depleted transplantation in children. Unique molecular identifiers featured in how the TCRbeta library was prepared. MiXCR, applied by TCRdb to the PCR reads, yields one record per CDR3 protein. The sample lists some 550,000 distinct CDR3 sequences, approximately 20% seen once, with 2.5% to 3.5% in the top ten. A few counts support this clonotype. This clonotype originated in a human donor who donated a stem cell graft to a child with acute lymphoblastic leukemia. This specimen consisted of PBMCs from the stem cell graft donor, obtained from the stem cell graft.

CDR3 amino acids: CASQPESYNEQFF. DNA for the CDR3: TGTGCCAGCCAACCGGAGAGCTACAATGAGCAGTTCTTC. This chain connects TRBV13 to TRBJ2-1; D not resolved. CDR1 and CDR2 (germline): PRHDT, FYEKMQ (reference sequence). The CDR3 covers 13 residues. V gave up 8 bases and J gave up 3 bases, with 11 bases separating them.